A selection of T cell receptor beta chains follows, all from one sample in a study of blood T cell repertoires in COVID-19. Produced via immunoSEQ multiplex PCR; TCRdb's table is partial and in-frame only. Of some 120,000 clones listed, about four fifths were seen once; the top ten hold under 15%. The source material was peripheral blood. The receptors come from a woman in her 30s who had recovered from COVID-19. The CDR3 runs from the conserved cysteine through the conserved F or W. D genes are given only for firm matches. Rows give clone size only sometimes, using once, few, many, or a class for an expanded clone.

clone size,J gene,D gene,V gene,CDR3 protein,CDR3 DNA
.,TRBJ2-1,.,TRBV5-5,CASSPSLEEFF,TGTGCCAGCAGCCCCAGCCTTGAGGAGTTCTTC
once,TRBJ2-7,TRBD1,TRBV5-1,CASSYLKTGSSYEQYF,TGCGCCAGCAGCTACCTAAAGACAGGGAGCTCCTACGAGCAGTACTTC
.,TRBJ2-7,TRBD2,TRBV6-5,CASRDQTGGYEQYF,TGTGCCAGCAGAGATCAAACGGGAGGATACGAGCAGTACTTC
once,TRBJ1-1,TRBD1,TRBV19,CASSWDRTSLNTEAFF,TGTGCCAGTAGTTGGGACAGAACTAGTTTAAACACTGAAGCTTTCTTT
.,TRBJ2-5,TRBD2,TRBV5-1,CASSHGLAGAGETQYF,TGCGCCAGCAGCCACGGACTAGCGGGAGCGGGGGAGACCCAGTACTTC
once,TRBJ1-2,TRBD1,TRBV6-5,CASSYGPDRDDYGYTF,TGTGCCAGCAGTTACGGACCGGACAGGGACGACTATGGCTACACCTTC
.,TRBJ1-5,.,TRBV6-2/TRBV6-3,CASSSPDQPQHF,TGTGCCAGCAGTTCCCCCGATCAGCCCCAGCATTTT
.,TRBJ1-5,TRBD1,TRBV10-2,CASRDTGERRQPQHF,TGCGCCAGCAGAGACACAGGGGAGCGGAGACAGCCCCAGCATTTT
.,TRBJ1-1,TRBD1,TRBV6-5,CASSRDSLNTEAFF,TGTGCCAGCAGCCGGGACAGCCTGAACACTGAAGCTTTCTTT
.,TRBJ2-1,TRBD2,TRBV3-1/TRBV3-2,CASSLPGLAGGNEQFF,TGTGCCAGCAGCCTTCCCGGACTAGCGGGAGGCAATGAGCAGTTCTTC
.,TRBJ2-2,.,TRBV27,CASSQINTGELFF,TGTGCCAGCAGCCAGATCAACACCGGGGAGCTGTTTTTT
.,TRBJ2-1,TRBD2,TRBV7-3,CASSLTLAGGLKFF,TGTGCCAGCAGCTTAACGCTAGCGGGAGGGCTTAAGTTCTTC
.,TRBJ2-2,TRBD2,TRBV9,CASSPGTSGRTNTGELFF,TGTGCCAGCAGCCCCGGGACTAGCGGGAGGACTAACACCGGGGAGCTGTTTTTT
.,TRBJ2-7,.,TRBV11-2,CASSLTGPPWNEQYF,TGTGCCAGCAGCTTAACAGGGCCTCCTTGGAACGAGCAGTACTTC
.,TRBJ2-1,.,TRBV5-4,CASSLDTDSYEQFF,TGTGCCAGCAGCTTGGATACGGACAGTTATGAGCAGTTCTTC
.,TRBJ2-7,TRBD1,TRBV2,CARGRTGTYEQYF,TGTGCCAGAGGAAGGACAGGTACTTACGAGCAGTACTTC
.,TRBJ2-3,TRBD1,TRBV27,CASSFRTGGGTDTQYF,TGTGCCAGCAGTTTTCGGACAGGGGGCGGCACAGATACGCAGTATTTT
.,TRBJ1-2,.,TRBV5-1,CASSLGAGSSHYGYTF,TGCGCCAGCAGCTTGGGGGCAGGGTCTTCTCACTATGGCTACACCTTC
.,TRBJ1-3,.,TRBV5-4,CASSLEGAFSGNTIYF,TGTGCCAGCAGCTTGGAAGGGGCCTTCTCTGGAAACACCATATATTTT
once,TRBJ2-1,TRBD2,TRBV5-1,CASSLGTSGSISEQFF,TGCGCCAGCAGCCTGGGGACTAGCGGGAGTATTAGTGAGCAGTTCTTC
.,TRBJ1-4,.,TRBV6-6,CASLNHGATNEKLFF,TGTGCCAGCCTAAACCACGGGGCAACTAATGAAAAACTGTTTTTT
.,TRBJ1-3,TRBD1,TRBV5-1,CASTTGGKNTIYF,TGCGCCAGCACGACAGGGGGGAAAAACACCATATATTTT